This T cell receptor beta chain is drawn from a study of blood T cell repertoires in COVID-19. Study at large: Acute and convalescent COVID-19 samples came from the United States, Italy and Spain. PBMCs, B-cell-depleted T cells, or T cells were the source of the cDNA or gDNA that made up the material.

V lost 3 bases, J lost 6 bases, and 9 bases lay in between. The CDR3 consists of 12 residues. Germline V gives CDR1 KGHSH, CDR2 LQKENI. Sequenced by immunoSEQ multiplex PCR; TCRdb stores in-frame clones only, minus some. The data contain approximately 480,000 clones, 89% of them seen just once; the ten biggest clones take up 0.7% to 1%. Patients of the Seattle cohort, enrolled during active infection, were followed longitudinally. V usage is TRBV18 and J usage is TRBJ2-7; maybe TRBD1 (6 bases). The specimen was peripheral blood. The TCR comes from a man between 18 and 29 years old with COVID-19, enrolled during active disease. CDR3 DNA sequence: TGTGCCAGCTCACCGGACAGTCTCGAGCAGTACTTC. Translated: CASSPDSLEQYF.